A single sample is the source of the 12 T cell receptor beta chains below, sequenced in a study of blood T cell repertoires in COVID-19. TCRdb's table, derived via immunoSEQ multiplex PCR, lists solely in-frame clones and lacks some. The sample gives over 100,000 clones, roughly four fifths of which show up once; 2.5% to 4% is in the top ten. The sequencing input was peripheral blood. These TCRs come from a woman of 80 years or more with active or convalescent COVID-19.

This sequence joins TRBV29-1 and TRBJ2-2, with TRBD2 matching over 14 bases. The germline gives CDR1 SQVTM, CDR2 ANQGSEA. There are 15 residues in the CDR3. V trimming: 5 bases; J trimming: 6 bases; junction bases outside the gene matches: 5. The CDR3, as DNA: TGCAGCGTTAGTAAGGGACTAGCGGGGGCCGGGGAGCTGTTTTTT. As protein: CSVSKGLAGAGELFF.

This chain joins TRBV6-6 and TRBJ2-7; 10 bases agree with TRBD1. CDR3 length: 16 amino acids. The V and J ends lost 5 bases and 3 bases, in that order; junction bases with no gene match: 10. Germline values: CDR1 MNHNY, CDR2 SVGAGI (reference sequence). CDR3 nucleotide sequence: TGTGCCAGCAGTCGAGGAGGGACAGGGGTTGACTACGAGCAGTACTTC. Amino acids: CASSRGGTGVDYEQYF.

This chain joins TRBV10-3 and TRBJ2-5; perhaps TRBD2 as D (6 bases). Germline CDR1 ENHRY, CDR2 SYGVKD. The V end lost 4 bases, the J end lost 2 bases, and 14 bases lay between the germline ends. The CDR3 is made up of 15 amino acids. CDR3 nucleotides: TGTGCCATCAGTGTACGTAGCGGACTACAAGAGACCCAGTACTTC. Amino acid sequence: CAISVRSGLQETQYF.

The V and J genes are TRBV28 and TRBJ2-1; 7 nucleotides agree with TRBD2. The V segment lost 6 bases and the J segment 7 bases; nucleotides outside the gene matches: 6. This CDR3 has 13 residues. The germline CDR1 and CDR2 sequences are MDHEN and SYDVKM. In DNA, the CDR3 is TGTGCCAGCAGGATTCATAGCGGGAATGAGCAGTTCTTC. Translated: CASRIHSGNEQFF.

V is TRBV5-6 and J is TRBJ2-7; D is ambiguous. With 4 bases removed from V and 4 bases from J, the gap between germline ends came to 6 bases. Germline V CDR1 and CDR2: SGHDT, YYEEEE. CDR3 length: 11 amino acids. In nucleotides, the CDR3 is TGTGCCAGCAGCACCCTATACGAGCAGTACTTC. Translated, it gives CASSTLYEQYF.

This clone was observed once. Here the CDR3 reads CASSLKGADEKLFF. The CDR3 DNA reads as TGCGCCAGCAGCTTAAAGGGGGCGGATGAAAAACTGTTTTTT. The rearrangement joins TRBV5-1 to TRBJ1-4, with 7 bases lining up with TRBD1. CDR1 SGHRS and CDR2 YFSETQ come from the germline V gene. After removal of 2 bases from V and 6 bases from J, the junction contained 4 bases not matched to a gene. The CDR3 runs 14 residues. Based on the CDR3 plus reference TRBV5-1 and TRBJ1-4, the full variable domain is KAGVTQTPRYLIKTRGQQVTLSCSPISGHRSVSWYQQTPGQGLQFLFEYFSETQRNKGNFPGRFSGRQFSNSRSEMNVSTLELGDSALYLCASSLKGADEKLFFGSGTQLSVL.

The V gene is TRBV13, the J gene TRBJ2-1, with D perhaps TRBD1 (5 bases). The CDR3 loop spans 12 amino acids. V was pared by 3 bases and J by 7 bases, with 7 bases between. CDR1 PRHDT and CDR2 FYEKMQ come from the germline V gene (reference sequence). The chain's CDR3 is CASSFSGNEQFF. Here the CDR3 DNA reads TGTGCCAGCAGCTTCTCAGGGAATGAGCAGTTCTTC.

On this clone: One end of the junction does not line up with germline, which may come from a read error. The chain couples TRBV20-1 to TRBJ1-5; D is perhaps TRBD1 (6 bases). From germline, CDR1 is DFQATT and CDR2 SNEGSKA (reference sequence). The CDR3 contains 8 residues. The CDR3 DNA sequence: TGCAGTGCTAGTTACAGGGATTTT. Amino acids: CSASYRDF.

V is TRBV5-5 and J is TRBJ2-7; D is perhaps TRBD1 (6 bases). This CDR3 region has 13 residues. V was cut by 5 bases and J by 7 bases, with 16 bases left in between. Germline-derived CDR1 and CDR2 are SGHKS and YYEKEE (reference sequence). The CDR3 bases are TGTGCCAGCAGGTACCTAAACGACAGGGAGCAGTACTTC. Translating gives CASRYLNDREQYF.

This CDR3 reads CASSPGQGDSPLHF. The CDR3 DNA follows: TGCGCCAGCAGTCCGGGACAGGGCGATTCACCCCTCCACTTT. This chain links TRBV10-2 with TRBJ1-6, with 9 nucleotides matching TRBD1. Germline lookup yields CDR1 WSHSY and CDR2 SAAADI. The CDR3 is 14 residues long. V trimming: 5 bases; J trimming: 8 bases; junction bases outside the gene matches: 4.

CDR3 residues: CASISGTGNLYEQYF. CDR3 sequence (DNA): TGTGCCAGCATAAGCGGGACAGGGAACCTCTACGAGCAGTACTTC. The chain employs TRBV28 and TRBJ2-7; 9 nucleotides match TRBD1. CDR3 length: 15 amino acids. Trimming cost V 7 bases and J 3 bases; bases outside gene matches: 10. Germline values: CDR1 MDHEN, CDR2 SYDVKM.

About this clone: One junction end disagrees with the germline gene, perhaps due to a read error. This chain uses TRBV7-7 with TRBJ2-7; 8 nucleotides agree with TRBD1. Germline V gives CDR1 SSHAT, CDR2 FNYEAQ (reference sequence). The CDR3 is 14 residues long. The CDR3 reads CASSPGGQSYEQYF. The CDR3, as DNA: TGTGCTAGCAGCCCAGGGGGCCAGAGCTACGAGCAGTACTTC. The variable domain in full, completed from reference TRBV7-7 and TRBJ2-7, reads GAGVSQSPRYKVTKRGQDVTLRCDPISSHATLYWYQQALGQGPEFLTYFNYEAQPDKSGLPSDRFSAERPEGSISTLTIQRTEQRDSAMYRCASSPGGQSYEQYFGPGTRLTVT.